This T cell receptor (beta chain) was captured by sequencing in a study of Graves' ophthalmopathy and Graves' hyperthyroidism. Amplified material comprised TCR beta CDR3 regions derived from RNA transcripts. Following a first-round RT-PCR that used HTBI primers, a second-round multiplex PCR was carried out. One entry per CDR3 protein results from TCRdb running MiXCR on the multiplex PCR reads. Of roughly 400,000 distinct CDR3 sequences listed, 15% to 17% were seen once; the top ten hold 5.5% to 7%. There are a few counts of this clonotype. The CDR3 is 13 amino acids. In germline, CDR1 is MNHEY, CDR2 SMNVEV (reference sequence). Trimming cost V 10 bases and J 1 base, with 14 bases left between them. No ophthalmopathy within 18 months of follow-up signified stable hyperthyroidism. The authors enrolled newly diagnosed hyperthyroidism patients aged 18 to 65 with under 2 months' duration. Uncontrolled infections, pregnancy, lactation or other autoimmune diseases led to patient exclusion. The PBMCs had their origin in roughly 9.4 ml of fresh peripheral blood.

This receptor was taken from a woman under 30 with stable Graves' hyperthyroidism. The V gene is TRBV27, the J gene TRBJ2-7; no definite D call. Sequenced: peripheral blood. The CDR3 sequence is CAIKRLQSYEQYF. The CDR3 nucleotides read TGTGCCATCAAACGGCTCCAGTCCTACGAGCAGTACTTC.